The present T cell receptor (beta chain) was sequenced within a study of shared clonotypes between healthy human individuals (dated by TCRdb to 2020 to 2022). Study-level background: Three men and a couple of women, aged 18 to 49 years, made up the cohort. Blood TCR repertoires of several healthy adults were deeply sequenced to estimate repertoire size and the extent of clonotype sharing between individuals. Different laboratories and diverse techniques were used to prepare libraries and sequence TCR repertoires, to increase sequencing depth and limit assay-specific biases. Per donor, leukapheresis produced somewhere between about 0.94 and 9 billion PBMCs. Study-wide findings and limitations: Pairwise subsampling led to the expectation that sequencing depth would affect the degree of clonotype sharing among donors. Only blood was sampled, and tissue TCR repertoires likely differ from those in blood. Because the study included a small number of donors, the genetic and exposure-history diversity represented was limited.

Healthy HIV-negative adults with no recently reported acute infections or vaccinations were included as donors. All donors were Caucasian adults living in Nashville, Tennessee, USA. For unsorted samples, about 90 million PBMCs were counted, and genomic DNA was extracted using the QIAamp DNA Blood Mini kit. Blood was collected by leukapheresis, and PBMCs were isolated by Ficoll-Histopaque density gradient centrifugation and then cryopreserved in liquid nitrogen vapor phase. With regard to this clone: Its recognized antigen is unknown. It has no much larger one-base neighbor in the sample; base qualities were not kept.

Per the germline V gene, SGHNT is the CDR1 and YENEEA is the CDR2. Counted from cysteine to phenylalanine, this CDR3 has 17 amino acids. The only DNA kept is the CDR3, 51 bases in frame from the first base. Trimming takes 5 bases off V and 1 base off J; junction bases not matched to a gene: 10. Using the deep immunoSEQ assay, multiplex PCR amplified TCR CDR3 regions from genomic DNA. Genomic DNA extracted from each cell subset was distributed evenly over all wells of several immunoSEQ 96-well plates, and each plate served as one replicate. For unsorted PBMC, approximately 300 ng of genomic DNA, equivalent to about 30,000 T cell genomes, went into each replicate PCR. Genomic DNA from unsorted PBMC was sequenced over ten immunoSEQ deep assay plates. Purified libraries were quantified with a Qubit 3.0 fluorometer, sized on a Bioanalyzer 2100, and re-quantified with the KAPA Library Quantification kit. Every immunoSEQ 96-well plate was sequenced on a dedicated single-read 150-cycle Illumina NextSeq 550 flow cell. Per the source publication's procedure: Because the immunoSEQ output held only junctional sequences and lacked quality scores, the filtering could not match the filtering applied to full-length reads. Sequences were annotated with PyIR, a Python wrapper for IgBLAST v1.9, and V/J genes and CDR3 were assigned using IMGT germline references. Any read was removed if the V/J assignment was weak (E-value above 1e-6), the CDR3 was missing, or the read contained stop codons, out-of-frame junctions, or ambiguous translated residues. V3J clonotypes were defined as sequences sharing an identical inferred V gene, J gene, and CDR3 amino acid sequence. Percentage overlap between repertoires was computed as shared unique clonotypes divided by the size of the smaller repertoire. RTK rarefaction, the Chao1 estimator, and Recon v2.1 estimates of unobserved clonotypes were used to assess repertoire richness. TCRdb carries this immuneACCESS record with in-frame sequences only. Its versions omit some clonotypes, under half of them owing to an unresolved V gene in the studies checked, with the rest unexplained. D and trimming were read from the DNA, whereas the V and J calls and clone size are those reported in that table. This sample has around 440,000 clones in its table, and approximately 77% of those were observed once. The ten largest clones add up to around 12% of the sample.

The chain is assembled from TRBV11-3 and TRBJ1-1, with 10 middle bases fitting TRBD1. The sequence was collected from a woman between 40 and 55 years old in good health. Some clones in this sample may be carry-over from other donors' samples. The sequenced sample consisted of PBMCs. Read as DNA, the sequence is TGTGCCAGCAGCCCCGGGACAGGGGCACCGGCGAACACTGAAGCTTTCTTT. This is translated as CASSPGTGAPANTEAFF. Outside the CDR3, residues come from the reference TRBV11-3 and TRBJ1-1 proteins, so the full variable domain is: EAGVVQSPRYKIIEKKQPVAFWCNPISGHNTLYWYLQNLGQGPELLIRYENEEAVDDSQLPKDRFSAERLKGVDSTLKIQPAELGDSAVYLCASSPGTGAPANTEAFFGQGTRLTVV.